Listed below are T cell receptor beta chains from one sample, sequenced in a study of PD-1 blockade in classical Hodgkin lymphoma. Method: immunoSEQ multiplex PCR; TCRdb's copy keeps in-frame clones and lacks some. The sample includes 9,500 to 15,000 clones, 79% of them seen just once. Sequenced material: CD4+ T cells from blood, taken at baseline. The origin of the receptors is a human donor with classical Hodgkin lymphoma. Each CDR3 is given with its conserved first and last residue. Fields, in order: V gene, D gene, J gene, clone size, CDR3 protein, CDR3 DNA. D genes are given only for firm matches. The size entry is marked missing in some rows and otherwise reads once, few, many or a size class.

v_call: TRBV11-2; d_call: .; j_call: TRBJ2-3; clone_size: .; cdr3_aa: CASSSDSRGTDTQYF; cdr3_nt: TGTGCCAGCAGCTCGGACTCTCGAGGCACAGATACGCAGTATTTT
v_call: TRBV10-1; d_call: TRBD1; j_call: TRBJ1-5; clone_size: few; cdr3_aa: CASSTGVGNQPQHF; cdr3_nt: TGCGCCAGCAGCACAGGGGTCGGCAATCAGCCCCAGCATTTT
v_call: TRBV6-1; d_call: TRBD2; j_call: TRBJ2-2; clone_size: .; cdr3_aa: CASSEGLAGREGAGELFF; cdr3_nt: TGTGCCAGCAGTGAAGGACTAGCGGGGCGAGAAGGGGCCGGGGAGCTGTTTTTT
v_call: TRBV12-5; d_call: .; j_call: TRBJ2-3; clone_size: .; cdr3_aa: CASGPGTSTDTQYF; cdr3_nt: TGTGCTAGTGGTCCCGGGACTAGCACAGATACGCAGTATTTT
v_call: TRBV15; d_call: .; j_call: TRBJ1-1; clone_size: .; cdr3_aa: CATSRGGLMNTEAFF; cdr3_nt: TGTGCCACCAGCAGAGGTGGTCTCATGAACACTGAAGCTTTCTTT
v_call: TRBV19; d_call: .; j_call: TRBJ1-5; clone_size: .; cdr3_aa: CASSTPRGTGVGNQPQHF; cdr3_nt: TGTGCCAGTAGTACGCCGCGTGGGACGGGGGTAGGCAATCAGCCCCAGCATTTT
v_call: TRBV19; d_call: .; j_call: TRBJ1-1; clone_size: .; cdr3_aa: CASSTRTVNTEAFF; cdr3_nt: TGTGCCAGTAGTACCAGGACAGTGAACACTGAAGCTTTCTTT
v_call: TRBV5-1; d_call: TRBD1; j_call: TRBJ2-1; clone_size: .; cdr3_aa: CASSIAGGQVYGDSYNEQFF; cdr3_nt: TGCGCCAGCAGCATCGCAGGGGGACAGGTCTATGGGGACTCCTACAATGAGCAGTTCTTC
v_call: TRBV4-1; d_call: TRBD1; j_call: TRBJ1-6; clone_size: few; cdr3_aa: CASSQDQYRGDSPLHF; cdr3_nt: TGCGCCAGCAGCCAAGATCAATACAGGGGAGACTCACCCCTCCACTTT
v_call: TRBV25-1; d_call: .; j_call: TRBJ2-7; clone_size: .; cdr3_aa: CASSEPPGLEQYF; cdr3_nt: TGTGCCAGCAGTGAACCCCCGGGACTCGAGCAGTACTTC
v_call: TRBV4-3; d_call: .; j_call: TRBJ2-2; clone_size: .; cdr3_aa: CASSQEIVIGELFF; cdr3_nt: TGCGCCAGCAGCCAAGAAATAGTAATCGGGGAGCTGTTTTTT
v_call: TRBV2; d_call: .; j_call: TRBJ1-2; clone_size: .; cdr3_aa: CASSEARGLPYGYTF; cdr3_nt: TGTGCCAGCAGTGAAGCGCGAGGACTGCCGTATGGCTACACCTTC
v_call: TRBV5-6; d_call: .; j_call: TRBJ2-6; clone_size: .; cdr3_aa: CASRSTATWTSGANVLTF; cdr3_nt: TGTGCCAGCAGATCTACAGCTACCTGGACCTCTGGGGCCAACGTCCTGACTTTC